This entry lists 29 T cell receptor beta chains sequenced from one sample in a study of identical twins. MiXCR, run by TCRdb on the 5' RACE reads, gives a single entry per CDR3 protein. The sample holds some 440,000 distinct CDR3 sequences, roughly 24% seen once. In addition, the sample was reused for a study of T cells expressing NK-cell markers.

Sequencing was carried out using CD4+ T cells sorted from blood. Receptor source: a woman between 18 and 30 years old in good health.

In its sample, this clonotype was seen a few times. This chain uses TRBV5-8 with TRBJ2-3; either TRBD1 or TRBD2 may fit D (5 bases each). Between the trimmed V and J ends, which lost 3 bases and 5 bases, there was a span of 19 bases. This CDR3 is built from 16 residues. Germline CDR1 SGHTS, CDR2 YDEGEE. CDR3 sequence: CASSSGTNLGGDTQYF. The CDR3 nucleotides are TGTGCCAGCAGCTCCGGGACCAACCTGGGCGGAGATACGCAGTATTTT.

This chain links TRBV5-6 with TRBJ1-1, with D perhaps matching TRBD1 (5 bases). The germline V and J ends were trimmed by 3 bases and 6 bases, with 12 bases remaining between them. The germline V gene has CDR1 SGHDT and CDR2 YYEEEE. This CDR3 region has 13 residues. CDR3 in DNA: TGTGCCAGCAGCTCATGGAGGGGCGCTGAAGCTTTCTTT. The encoded protein is CASSSWRGAEAFF.

This clonotype was found a few times. At one end the junction does not follow the germline gene, possibly because of a read error. The chain couples TRBV5-1 to TRBJ1-1; possible D gene TRBD1, 6 bases. CDR1 SGHRS and CDR2 YFSETQ come from the germline V gene. The CDR3 is 14 amino acids. CDR3 loop: CASSLAGRGLEAFF. The DNA of the CDR3 is TGTGCCAGCAGCTTGGCCGGCAGGGGCCTTGAAGCTTTCTTT. The variable domain in full, completed from reference TRBV5-1 and TRBJ1-1, reads KAGVTQTPRYLIKTRGQQVTLSCSPISGHRSVSWYQQTPGQGLQFLFEYFSETQRNKGNFPGRFSGRQFSNSRSEMNVSTLELGDSALYLCASSLAGRGLEAFFGQGTRLTVV.

This clonotype turned up a few times. This chain joins TRBV4-3 and TRBJ2-3, with a tentative D call TRBD2 (6 bases). The germline V and J ends were trimmed by 1 base and 1 base, with 9 bases remaining between them. The CDR3 is 15 amino acids. Germline CDR1 and CDR2: LGHNA and YSLEER. The CDR3 region is CASSQGQRGTDTQYF. For the CDR3, the DNA is TGCGCCAGCAGCCAAGGTCAGCGGGGCACAGATACGCAGTATTTT.

This clonotype turned up a few times. The chain is built from TRBV5-1 and TRBJ2-5; D is perhaps TRBD1 (6 bases). CDR1 is SGHRS, CDR2 YFSETQ, per germline. Trimming cost V 4 bases and J 5 bases, with 15 bases left between them. The CDR3 loop spans 14 amino acids. The CDR3 DNA reads TGCGCCAGCAGCCCGGGACAACGAGCGGAGACCCAGTACTTC. Its protein product is CASSPGQRAETQYF.

This rearrangement joins TRBV6-1 to TRBJ1-6; TRBD1 matches at 7 bases. The length of the CDR3 is 13 residues. V was clipped by 8 bases and J by 5 bases; unmatched bases: 3. The germline gives CDR1 MNHNS, CDR2 SASEGT. The CDR3 region has the DNA TGTGCCAGCTGGGGACAGAATAATTCACCCCTCCACTTT. Amino acid sequence: CASWGQNNSPLHF.

This clonotype has only a few counts. The J gene is TRBJ2-1, the V gene TRBV6-5, with D maybe TRBD1 (6 bases). This CDR3 contains 15 residues. Germline CDR1 is MNHEY and CDR2 is SVGAGI. The V end was cut by 2 bases, the J end by 6 bases, with 14 bases between. The CDR3 loop reads CASSYDRPKVNEQFF. The CDR3 bases are TGTGCCAGCAGTTACGACAGGCCAAAAGTCAATGAGCAGTTCTTC.

As concerns this clonotype: One end of the junction fails to match germline, which may point to a read error. The genes are TRBV20-1 and TRBJ2-2; 11 bases map to TRBD2. CDR3 size: 18 residues. Germline V gene sequence: CDR1 DFQATT, CDR2 SNEGSKA (reference sequence). CDR3 residues: CSARGRLAGGPNTGEPFF. CDR3 sequence (DNA): TGCAGTGCTAGAGGTCGTCTAGCGGGAGGACCGAACACCGGGGAGCCGTTTTTT.

In its sample, this clonotype was seen a few times. CDR3 bases: TGCGCCAGCCGTATTGGGACGGGCGGCGATACGCAGTATTTT. It is translated as CASRIGTGGDTQYF. This rearrangement joins TRBV5-1 to TRBJ2-3; either TRBD1 or TRBD2 may supply D (5 bases each). Trimming took 7 bases from V and 6 from J, leaving 18 bases between them. The germline gives CDR1 SGHRS, CDR2 YFSETQ. The CDR3 is made up of 14 amino acids.

This sequence joins TRBV6-2 or TRBV6-3 and TRBJ2-4; D perhaps matches TRBD2 (6 bases). CDR1 is MNHEY and CDR2 is SVGEGT in the germline V gene. The V gene lost 2 bases and the J gene lost 0 bases, with 17 bases spanning the gap. This CDR3 spans 18 amino acids. CDR3 in amino acids: CASSYTSHSNLAKNIQYF. DNA of the CDR3: TGTGCCAGCAGTTACACTAGCCACTCGAATCTAGCCAAAAACATTCAGTACTTC.

This clonotype was picked up a small number of times. V is TRBV12-3 or TRBV12-4 and J is TRBJ2-5; D remains unclear. The CDR3 spans 13 residues. V was clipped by 2 bases and J by 9 bases, with 13 bases between them. The CDR3 DNA reads as TGTGCCAGCAGTTTACAACTTGGAGTGTCCCAGTACTTC. The encoded protein is CASSLQLGVSQYF.

As for this clonotype: The DNA is omitted, as the CDR3 cannot be located on it reliably, and the CDR3 follows TCRdb's listing. V is TRBV28 and J is TRBJ2-6. The CDR3 numbers 15 amino acids, ends counted. Germline V gene lookup returns CDR1 MDHEN and CDR2 SYDVKM. CDR3 sequence: CASSTSASGANVLTF.

This clonotype was observed a handful of times. This rearrangement joins TRBV6-1 to TRBJ2-1, with D possibly being TRBD1 (5 bases). The CDR3 extends over 12 amino acids. Trimming stripped 2 bases from V and 10 bases from J, with 9 bases between. Looked up from germline, CDR1 is MNHNS and CDR2 is SASEGT. The CDR3, as DNA: TGTGCCAGCAGTGAACAGGGTCGCGAGCAGTTCTTC. Its translation is CASSEQGREQFF.

The chain uses TRBV9 and TRBJ1-1, with a weak D call TRBD1 (6 bases). Germline assignment: CDR1 SGDLS and CDR2 YYNGEE. The CDR3 is made up of 14 amino acids. V shed 3 bases and J shed 7 bases, with 16 bases lying between them. CDR3 coding DNA: TGTGCCAGCAGCGCTAATCAGGGGCAGGGTGAAGCTTTCTTT. It codes for CASSANQGQGEAFF.

V usage is TRBV20-1 and J usage is TRBJ2-5; tentative D call: TRBD1 (6 bases). The CDR3 covers 12 residues. Germline V gene data show CDR1 as DFQATT and CDR2 as SNEGSKA (reference sequence). CDR3 nucleotide sequence: TGCAGCCCGGACAGATCTCTAGAGACCCAGTACTTC. Protein product: CSPDRSLETQYF.

The J gene is TRBJ2-1, the V gene TRBV27, with a weak D call TRBD2 (6 bases). V lost 6 bases and J 9 bases, leaving 12 bases between the germline ends. The germline gives CDR1 MNHEY, CDR2 SMNVEV (reference sequence). This CDR3 is built from 12 residues. The CDR3 DNA reads as TGTGCCAGCAGCTTCGGGAGAGGTGAGCAGTTCTTC. As protein: CASSFGRGEQFF.

The genes are TRBV19 and TRBJ2-5; D is ambiguous. CDR1 and CDR2 (germline): LNHDA, SQIVND (reference sequence). The CDR3 has 13 amino acids. V lost 3 bases and J 5 bases, leaving 10 bases between the germline ends. The CDR3 loop reads CASSIPPAETQYF. As DNA, the CDR3 is TGTGCCAGTAGTATTCCCCCCGCCGAGACCCAGTACTTC.

The table lists this clonotype with a few counts. J is TRBJ2-2 and V is TRBV27; D is perhaps TRBD2 (6 bases). Germline CDR1 and CDR2: MNHEY and SMNVEV (reference sequence). This CDR3 contains 16 residues. V was pared by 6 bases and J by 6 bases, with 20 bases between. The CDR3 DNA sequence: TGTGCCAGCAGCGCCGTAGGCCCGCCGGGGGCCGGGGAGCTGTTTTTT. Residues: CASSAVGPPGAGELFF.

The chain has TRBV10-1 and TRBJ2-3; the D gene is possibly TRBD2 (6 bases). The CDR3 is 14 residues long. CDR1 WNHNN and CDR2 SYGVQD come from the germline V gene (reference sequence). V was shortened by 6 bases and J by 4 bases, with 14 bases between the two germline ends. This chain's CDR3 is CASSGGTLSDTQYF. The CDR3, as DNA: TGCGCCAGCAGCGGTGGGACTCTCTCAGATACGCAGTATTTT.

The CDR3 bases are TGCGCCAGCAGTTTAGCGGGCGGTATAGCGGAGACCCAGTACTTC. Its translation is CASSLAGGIAETQYF. The chain couples TRBV5-1 to TRBJ2-5, with 7 bases identical to TRBD2. Trimming removed 5 bases from V and 5 bases from J; junction bases left unmatched: 12. The CDR3 sequence is 15 residues long. Germline V gene data show CDR1 as SGHRS and CDR2 as YFSETQ.

In this sample, this clonotype turned up a few times. V gene TRBV5-1 combines with J gene TRBJ2-3; D gene unclear. Germline loops: CDR1 SGHRS, CDR2 YFSETQ. V was cut by 1 base and J by 6 bases, with 6 bases left in between. This CDR3 contains 12 residues. The CDR3: CASSLLMDTQYF. The CDR3 DNA sequence: TGCGCCAGCAGCTTGTTAATGGATACGCAGTATTTT.

The chain uses TRBV7-9 and TRBJ2-7, with a weak D call TRBD1 (6 bases). The germline CDR1 and CDR2 sequences are SEHNR and FQNEAQ (reference sequence). The V gene lost 5 bases and the J gene lost 6 bases, with 17 bases spanning the gap. The CDR3 is 14 residues long. The CDR3 DNA reads as TGTGCCAGCAGCCTCCGGGACAAAATGGGCGAGCAGTACTTC. Its translation is CASSLRDKMGEQYF.

Ten or more counts support this clonotype. The chain combines TRBV6-2 or TRBV6-3 with TRBJ1-2; D is uncertain. This CDR3 has 14 residues. Deletions cut 6 bases from V and 0 bases from J, with 11 bases between. The germline V gene encodes CDR1 MNHEY and CDR2 SVGEGT. The CDR3 DNA follows: TGTGCCAGCAGCGGAGACACCGCTAACTATGGCTACACCTTC. It is translated as CASSGDTANYGYTF.

This clonotype was observed many times. CDR3 protein: CASSLGSGRAGQFF. Here the CDR3 DNA reads TGTGCCAGCAGCTTGGGTAGCGGGAGGGCCGGGCAGTTCTTC. The J gene is TRBJ2-1, the V gene TRBV5-5; TRBD2 matches at 11 bases. The CDR3 has 14 residues. The germline CDR1 and CDR2 sequences are SGHKS and YYEKEE (reference sequence). V shed 0 bases and J 12 bases; nucleotides not matched to a gene: 5.

This clonotype was counted only a few times. The rearrangement links TRBV12-3 or TRBV12-4 to TRBJ2-1; D possibly corresponds to TRBD2 (6 bases). V lost 1 base, J lost 9 bases, and 10 bases lay in between. The CDR3 length is 13 residues. The CDR3: CASSLDRRGEQFF. The CDR3 DNA sequence: TGTGCCAGCAGTTTAGACAGGCGGGGTGAGCAGTTCTTC.

The gene calls are TRBV10-2 and TRBJ2-3; 9 bases map to TRBD2. This CDR3 region has 12 residues. CDR1 and CDR2 from the germline V gene are WSHSY and SAAADI. V was clipped by 11 bases and J by 4 bases; unmatched bases: 4. CDR3 residues: CAGGGGADTQYF. The DNA of the CDR3 is TGCGCCGGCGGGGGGGGCGCAGATACGCAGTATTTT.

The chain recombines TRBV20-1 with TRBJ2-1, with TRBD2 matching 8 bases. Germline V gene lookup returns CDR1 DFQATT and CDR2 SNEGSKA (reference sequence). V dropped 3 bases and J dropped 8; count of bases not matched to a gene: 12. There are 15 residues in the CDR3. CDR3 DNA sequence: TGCAGTGCTAGGAAAGCGGGGGCTCGGGCGCATGAGCAGTTCTTC. It specifies CSARKAGARAHEQFF.

In its sample, this clonotype was seen a few times. J is TRBJ1-2 and V is TRBV29-1, with a weak D call TRBD1 (5 bases). This CDR3 is 14 amino acids long. Per the germline V gene, CDR1 is SQVTM and CDR2 is ANQGSEA. V was clipped by 5 bases and J by 5 bases, with 18 bases between them. Written as DNA, the CDR3 is TGCAGCGTTCAGGCAACCGGGACGCGGTATGGCTACACCTTC. Residues: CSVQATGTRYGYTF.

The V gene is TRBV7-2, the J gene TRBJ1-1; D ambiguous. In germline, CDR1 is SGHTA, CDR2 FQGNSA. CDR3 length equals 14 residues. V was pared by 5 bases and J by 1 base, with 11 bases between. Here the CDR3 DNA reads TGTGCCAGCAGCGCCGTTGGCAGGAACACTGAAGCTTTCTTT. Translation gives CASSAVGRNTEAFF.